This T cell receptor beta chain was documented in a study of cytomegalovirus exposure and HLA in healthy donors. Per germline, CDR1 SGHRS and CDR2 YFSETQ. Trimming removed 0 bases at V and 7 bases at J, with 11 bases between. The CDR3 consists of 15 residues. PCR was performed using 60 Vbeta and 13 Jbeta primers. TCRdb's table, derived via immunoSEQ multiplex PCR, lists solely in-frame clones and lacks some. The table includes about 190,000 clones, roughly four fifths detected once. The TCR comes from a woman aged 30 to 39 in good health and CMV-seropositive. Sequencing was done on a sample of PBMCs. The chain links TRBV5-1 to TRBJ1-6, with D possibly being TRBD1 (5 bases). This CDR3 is CASSLEGTGNSPLHF. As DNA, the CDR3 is TGCGCCAGCAGCTTGGAAGGGACTGGGAATTCACCCCTCCACTTT.